This T cell receptor (beta chain) was captured in a study of OX40 agonist ivuxolimab in advanced cancers. CDR3 length equals 11 residues. The V gene's germline CDR1 is SQVTM and CDR2 ANQGSEA. Assay: immunoSEQ multiplex PCR; the TCRdb copy retains only in-frame clones and omits some. The sample holds tens of thousands of clones, roughly 90% seen once. Material: CD4+ or CD8+ T cells sorted from blood, obtained in a trial of the OX40 agonist ivuxolimab. J is TRBJ2-1 and V is TRBV29-1, with TRBD2 matching 7 bases. This sequence originates from an adult with an advanced solid tumor such as melanoma, head and neck, liver or kidney cancer. The CDR3 bases are TGCAGGGCCGGGGGGTACAATGAGCAGTTCTTC. Protein product: CRAGGYNEQFF.